These 5 T cell receptor beta chains were sequenced from one sample in a study of blood T cell repertoires in COVID-19. The repertoire was sequenced with immunoSEQ multiplex PCR; TCRdb's copy has only in-frame clones and lacks some. The sample holds over 60,000 clones; about 80% are singletons and the top ten take roughly 47%. The specimen was peripheral blood. The receptors shown here come from a woman of 80 years or more with acute or convalescent COVID-19.

As for this clone: One junction end disagrees with the germline gene, perhaps due to a read error. This chain joins TRBV6-6 and TRBJ2-7, with D possibly matching TRBD1 (6 bases). Germline CDR1 MNHNY, CDR2 SVGAGI (reference sequence). This CDR3 has 17 residues. The CDR3: CASSRRVTSDSSHEQYF. CDR3 DNA: TGTGCCAGCAGTCGCCGCGTAACCTCGGACAGCTCCCACGAGCAGTACTTC.

The chain recombines TRBV5-1 with TRBJ2-7, with 9 bases that match TRBD1. Germline assignment: CDR1 SGHRS and CDR2 YFSETQ. Germline trimming cut 5 bases from V and 3 bases from J; bases unmatched to any gene: 6. There are 14 residues in the CDR3. CDR3 nucleotide sequence: TGCGCCAGCAGGCGGGACAGGGACGGCTACGAGCAGTACTTC. Protein: CASRRDRDGYEQYF.

The V and J genes are TRBV10-1 and TRBJ2-7; a weak D match, TRBD2 (5 bases). V gave up 7 bases and J gave up 1 base, with 11 bases separating them. The CDR3 is made up of 13 amino acids. CDR1 and CDR2 from the germline V gene are WNHNN and SYGVQD (reference sequence). The CDR3 loop is CASTAEDSYEQYF. The DNA for the CDR3 is TGCGCCAGCACCGCGGAGGATTCCTACGAGCAGTACTTC.

In this sample, this clone turned up once. This chain links TRBV5-1 with TRBJ2-2; possibly TRBD2 for D (6 bases). The CDR3 length is 15 residues. V lost 0 bases to trimming and J lost 7 bases, with 13 bases between them. Germline CDR1 SGHRS, CDR2 YFSETQ. CDR3 loop: CASSLGTGRGGELFF. The CDR3 DNA reads as TGCGCCAGCAGCTTGGGGACTGGGCGGGGCGGGGAGCTGTTTTTT.

In DNA, the CDR3 is TGTGCCATCATGAGGGGACAGGGCGTTGATTCACCCCTCCACTTT. Encoded protein: CAIMRGQGVDSPLHF. The chain uses TRBV25-1 and TRBJ1-6, with 9 bases lining up with TRBD1. The J segment lost 8 bases and the V segment lost 10 bases, leaving 12 bases of the junction unmatched. CDR3 length: 15 residues. The germline V gene encodes CDR1 MGHDK and CDR2 SYGVNS.